This TCR beta chain was obtained from a study of OX40 agonist ivuxolimab in advanced cancers. Study-level information: Patients received the agonistic anti-OX40 (CD134) antibody ivuxolimab. Whole-study findings and limits: Certain nonresponders additionally had low normalized T-cell clonal expansion.

Comment on this clone: Its antigen remains unidentified.

Profiled with immunoSEQ multiplex PCR; TCRdb holds only in-frame clones, not every one. This sample has around 20,000 clones, with 84% found just once. Per germline, CDR1 LNHNV and CDR2 YYDKDF (reference sequence). The CDR3 runs to 17 residues. V was cut by 3 bases and J by 2 bases, with 14 bases left in between. Sequences were derived from CD4+ or CD8+ T cells sorted from blood, sampled in a trial of the OX40 agonist ivuxolimab. The chain links TRBV15 to TRBJ2-6, with a tentative D call TRBD1 (5 bases). The sequence came from an adult with an advanced solid tumor such as melanoma, head and neck, liver or kidney cancer. CDR3 loop: CATSRDDRTPGANVLTF. In nucleotides, the CDR3 is TGTGCCACCAGCAGGGATGACAGAACTCCTGGGGCCAACGTCCTGACTTTC. The full variable domain, in which reference TRBV15 and TRBJ2-6 provide the parts outside the CDR3, is DAMVIQNPRYQVTQFGKPVTLSCSQTLNHNVMYWYQQKSSQAPKLLFHYYDKDFNNEADTPDNFQSRRPNTSFCFLDIRSPGLGDTAMYLCATSRDDRTPGANVLTFGAGSRLTVL.